The clone carrying this T cell receptor (beta chain) came up once. Its cognate antigen is unknown. These data are taken from a study of OX40 agonist ivuxolimab in advanced cancers. Looking at the study overall: Patients received intravenous ivuxolimab every 2 weeks at 0.01 to 10 mg/kg.

Study-wide results and caveats: Determination of antigen specificity was not performed for the expanded peripheral T cells. In the 0.1 to 3.0 mg/kg range, CD4+ and CD8+ blood T cells had expanded clonally by week 6. Normalized T-cell clonal expansion was also low in some nonresponders.

Profiling relied on immunoSEQ multiplex PCR, and the TCRdb table lists in-frame clones only, not all of them. The sample records 90,000 to 130,000 clones, roughly 90% being singletons. Germline assignment: CDR1 SGHAT and CDR2 FQNNGV. V was pared by 2 bases and J by 6 bases, with 5 bases between. The CDR3 covers 12 residues. Here the sequenced sample was CD4+ or CD8+ T cells sorted from blood, taken in a trial of the OX40 agonist ivuxolimab. The chain has TRBV11-2 and TRBJ2-1; D gene ambiguous. This TCR was recovered from an adult with an advanced solid tumor such as melanoma, head and neck, liver or kidney cancer. In DNA form, the CDR3 reads TGTGCCAGCAGCTTAAACGCCAATGAGCAGTTCTTC. Its translation is CASSLNANEQFF.